This is a list of T cell receptor beta chains from one sample in a study of cytomegalovirus exposure and HLA in healthy donors. The assay was immunoSEQ multiplex PCR, and TCRdb's table has in-frame clones only and misses some. The repertoire has 90,000 to 100,000 clones, around 79% of them found once; the top ten carry 4.5% to 5%. The sequenced material came from PBMCs. These receptors all stem from a woman between 40 and 50 years old in good health and CMV-seronegative. The conserved cysteine and the conserved F or W are not part of the CDR3 here. The order of the fields is CDR3 protein, J gene, V gene, clone size. Where a row states a size, it is once, few, many or the class of an expanded clone; other rows omit it.

CDR3: ASSLTGSYEQY
J: TRBJ2-7
V: TRBV5-4
size: -

CDR3: ASSGTAWEKLF
J: TRBJ1-4
V: TRBV2
size: few

CDR3: ASSSRRTEAF
J: TRBJ1-1
V: TRBV13
size: once

CDR3: ASSPSATGISGANVLT
J: TRBJ2-6
V: TRBV4-2
size: -

CDR3: SARQGIYGYT
J: TRBJ1-2
V: TRBV29-1
size: few

CDR3: ASSLRRQADYGYT
J: TRBJ1-2
V: TRBV10-1
size: few

CDR3: ASSLGEGNEKLF
J: TRBJ1-4
V: TRBV5-1
size: -

CDR3: ASSSRPVVGSPLH
J: TRBJ1-6
V: TRBV7-2
size: few

CDR3: ASSRGDRGGLTEAF
J: TRBJ1-1
V: TRBV7-9
size: -

CDR3: ASSLGFVRGTTDTQY
J: TRBJ2-3
V: TRBV7-9
size: once

CDR3: ASSPFSQGSTEAF
J: TRBJ1-1
V: TRBV4-3
size: -

CDR3: ASGHGMGAPTDTQY
J: TRBJ2-3
V: TRBV9
size: -

CDR3: ASSPGQAVQETQY
J: TRBJ2-5
V: TRBV5-1
size: -

CDR3: ASSIGSQSEQY
J: TRBJ2-7
V: TRBV19
size: -

CDR3: AARTGGDYEQY
J: TRBJ2-7
V: TRBV6-1
size: -

CDR3: ASSTTGGNQPQH
J: TRBJ1-5
V: TRBV18
size: -

CDR3: ASSPGTPDYYEQY
J: TRBJ2-7
V: TRBV18
size: -

CDR3: ASSGESYGYT
J: TRBJ1-2
V: TRBV6-6
size: -

CDR3: AWDRGRGQPQH
J: TRBJ1-5
V: TRBV30
size: -

CDR3: ASSIDRTTEYGYT
J: TRBJ1-2
V: TRBV19
size: -

CDR3: ASSTGTGVNTEAF
J: TRBJ1-1
V: TRBV5-1
size: -

CDR3: ASAQGVGQPQH
J: TRBJ1-5
V: TRBV5-1
size: -

CDR3: ASSLNPQSTDTQY
J: TRBJ2-3
V: TRBV11-2
size: -

CDR3: ASSSENRGPNYGYT
J: TRBJ1-2
V: TRBV7-8
size: -

CDR3: ASSLPQGYGYT
J: TRBJ1-2
V: TRBV2
size: -

CDR3: ASSAGYGYT
J: TRBJ1-2
V: TRBV25-1
size: -

CDR3: ARLPRAGNGNEKLF
J: TRBJ1-4
V: TRBV19
size: -

CDR3: ASSQVNYEQY
J: TRBJ2-7
V: TRBV4-2
size: -

CDR3: ASSLVIAGGATNYGYT
J: TRBJ1-2
V: TRBV7-2
size: -

CDR3: ASSYDRWIETQY
J: TRBJ2-5
V: TRBV6-5
size: -

CDR3: ASSDGDSYEQY
J: TRBJ2-7
V: TRBV6-1
size: once

CDR3: ASSATGGRNQPQH
J: TRBJ1-5
V: TRBV5-8
size: -

CDR3: ASILLGGEETQY
J: TRBJ2-5
V: TRBV6-1
size: few

CDR3: ASSPRAQGEQF
J: TRBJ2-1
V: TRBV11-2
size: -

CDR3: ASSIAGDIQY
J: TRBJ2-4
V: TRBV19
size: -

CDR3: ASSVASQETQY
J: TRBJ2-5
V: TRBV9
size: -

CDR3: ASSLRSLRTEEYGYT
J: TRBJ1-2
V: TRBV18
size: -

CDR3: ASSVLMNTEAF
J: TRBJ1-1
V: TRBV19
size: -

CDR3: ASSYDRGNTEAF
J: TRBJ1-1
V: TRBV6-5
size: -

CDR3: ASHDRGLNTGELF
J: TRBJ2-2
V: TRBV5-4
size: few

CDR3: ASSKEDPTDPYGYT
J: TRBJ1-2
V: TRBV21-1
size: -

CDR3: ASSIGSGTGGRDTQY
J: TRBJ2-3
V: TRBV5-6
size: -

CDR3: ASSQLSQGATNEKLF
J: TRBJ1-4
V: TRBV4-1
size: few

CDR3: ASSELPGQGTRNTEAF
J: TRBJ1-1
V: TRBV7-8
size: -

CDR3: SVEMQRGPGDTQY
J: TRBJ2-3
V: TRBV29-1
size: -

CDR3: ASRTPSGNTIY
J: TRBJ1-3
V: TRBV28
size: once

CDR3: ASTGGAGTEAF
J: TRBJ1-1
V: TRBV19
size: -

CDR3: ASSLGQANTEAF
J: TRBJ1-1
V: TRBV5-6
size: -

CDR3: ASSPQGFTGELF
J: TRBJ2-2
V: TRBV6-6
size: -

CDR3: ATSLGGNYEQY
J: TRBJ2-7
V: TRBV6-1
size: few

CDR3: ASSLQSTGELF
J: TRBJ2-2
V: TRBV7-9
size: -

CDR3: ASSEGQGGNQPQH
J: TRBJ1-5
V: TRBV2
size: -

CDR3: ASSIVSGVWDGYT
J: TRBJ1-2
V: TRBV19
size: -